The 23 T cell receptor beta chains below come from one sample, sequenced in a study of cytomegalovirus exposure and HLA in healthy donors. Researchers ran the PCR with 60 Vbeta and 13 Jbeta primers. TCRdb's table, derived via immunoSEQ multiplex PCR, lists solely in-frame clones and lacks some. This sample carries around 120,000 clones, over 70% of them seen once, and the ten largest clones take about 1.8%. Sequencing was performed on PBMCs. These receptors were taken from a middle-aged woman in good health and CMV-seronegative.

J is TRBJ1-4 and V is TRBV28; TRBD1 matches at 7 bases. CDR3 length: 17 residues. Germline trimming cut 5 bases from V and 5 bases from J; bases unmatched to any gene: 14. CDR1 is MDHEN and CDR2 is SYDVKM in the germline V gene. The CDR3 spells CASSTVRTGTDNEKLFF. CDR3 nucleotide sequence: TGTGCCAGCAGTACAGTTAGAACCGGGACAGACAATGAAAAACTGTTTTTT.

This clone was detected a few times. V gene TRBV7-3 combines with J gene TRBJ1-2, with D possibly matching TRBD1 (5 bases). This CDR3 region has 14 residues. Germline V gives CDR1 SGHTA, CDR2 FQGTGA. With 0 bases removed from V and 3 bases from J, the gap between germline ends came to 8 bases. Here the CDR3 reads CASSLTGADYGYTF. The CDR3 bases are TGTGCCAGCAGCTTAACAGGGGCGGACTATGGCTACACCTTC.

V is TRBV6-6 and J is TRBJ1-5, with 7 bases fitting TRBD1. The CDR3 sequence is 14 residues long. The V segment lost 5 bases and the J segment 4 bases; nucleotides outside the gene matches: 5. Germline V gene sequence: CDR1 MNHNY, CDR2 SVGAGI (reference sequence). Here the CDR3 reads CASSRRDSNQPQHF. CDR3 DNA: TGTGCCAGCAGTCGGCGGGACAGTAATCAGCCCCAGCATTTT.

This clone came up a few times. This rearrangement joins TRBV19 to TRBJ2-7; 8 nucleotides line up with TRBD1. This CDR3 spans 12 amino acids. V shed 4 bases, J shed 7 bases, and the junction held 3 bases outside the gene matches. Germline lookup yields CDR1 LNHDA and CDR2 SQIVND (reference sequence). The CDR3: CASSTNRGEQYF. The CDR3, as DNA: TGTGCCAGTAGTACCAACAGGGGGGAGCAGTACTTC.

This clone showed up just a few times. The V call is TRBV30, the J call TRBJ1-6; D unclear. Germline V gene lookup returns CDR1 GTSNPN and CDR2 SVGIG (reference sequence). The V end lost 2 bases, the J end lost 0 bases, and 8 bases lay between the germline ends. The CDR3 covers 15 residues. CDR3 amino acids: CAWSPGSSYNSPLHF. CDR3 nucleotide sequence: TGTGCCTGGAGTCCGGGGAGCTCCTATAATTCACCCCTCCACTTT.

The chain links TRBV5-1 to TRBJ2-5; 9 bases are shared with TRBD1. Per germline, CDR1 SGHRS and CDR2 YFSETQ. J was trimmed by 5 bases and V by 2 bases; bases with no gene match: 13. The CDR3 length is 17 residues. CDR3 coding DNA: TGCGCCAGCAGCTTAGGAACAGGGGGCTATGAAATGGAGACCCAGTACTTC. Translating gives CASSLGTGGYEMETQYF.

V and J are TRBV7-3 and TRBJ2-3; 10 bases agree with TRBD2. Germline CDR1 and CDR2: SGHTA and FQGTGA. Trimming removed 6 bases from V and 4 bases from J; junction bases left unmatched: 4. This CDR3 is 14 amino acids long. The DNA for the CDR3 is TGTGCCAGCAGTACTAGCGGGATGGCAGATACGCAGTATTTT. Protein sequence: CASSTSGMADTQYF.

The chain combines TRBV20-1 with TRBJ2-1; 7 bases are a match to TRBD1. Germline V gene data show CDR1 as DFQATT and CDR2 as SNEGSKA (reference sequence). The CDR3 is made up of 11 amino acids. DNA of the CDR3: TGCACTGGGACAGTTCACAATGAGCAGTTCTTC. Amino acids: CTGTVHNEQFF.

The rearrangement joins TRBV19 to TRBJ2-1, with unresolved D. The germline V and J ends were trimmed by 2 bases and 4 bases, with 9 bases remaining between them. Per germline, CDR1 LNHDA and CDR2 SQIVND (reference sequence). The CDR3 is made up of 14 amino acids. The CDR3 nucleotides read TGTGCCAGTAGTATATTAGGCGGTTACAATGAGCAGTTCTTC. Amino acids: CASSILGGYNEQFF.

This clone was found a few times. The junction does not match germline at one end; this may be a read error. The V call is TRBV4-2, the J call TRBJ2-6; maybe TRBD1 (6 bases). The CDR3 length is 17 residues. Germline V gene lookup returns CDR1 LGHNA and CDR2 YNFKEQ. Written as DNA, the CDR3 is TGTGCCAGCAGCCAAGAGGGACACAACTCTGGGGCCAACGGCCTGACTTTC. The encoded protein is CASSQEGHNSGANGLTF.

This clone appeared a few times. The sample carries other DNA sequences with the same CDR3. DNA of the CDR3: TGCGCCAGCAGCTTGGACACCTACGAGCAGTACTTC. Encoded protein: CASSLDTYEQYF. The chain has TRBV5-1 and TRBJ2-7; D call uncertain. Germline lookup yields CDR1 SGHRS and CDR2 YFSETQ. V lost 0 bases to trimming and J lost 2 bases, with 3 bases between them. The CDR3 extends over 12 amino acids.

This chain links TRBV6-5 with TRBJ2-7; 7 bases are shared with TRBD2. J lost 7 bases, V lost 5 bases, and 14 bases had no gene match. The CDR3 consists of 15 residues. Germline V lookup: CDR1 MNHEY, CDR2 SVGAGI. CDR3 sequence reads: CASSPRAGASGEQYF. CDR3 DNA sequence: TGTGCCAGCAGTCCACGGGCGGGAGCTTCGGGGGAGCAGTACTTC.

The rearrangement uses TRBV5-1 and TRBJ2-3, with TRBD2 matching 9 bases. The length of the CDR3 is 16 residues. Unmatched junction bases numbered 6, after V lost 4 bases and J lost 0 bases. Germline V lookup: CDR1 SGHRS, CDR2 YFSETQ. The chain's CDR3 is CASSARLAASTDTQYF. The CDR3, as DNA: TGCGCCAGCAGCGCCCGACTAGCGGCTAGCACAGATACGCAGTATTTT.

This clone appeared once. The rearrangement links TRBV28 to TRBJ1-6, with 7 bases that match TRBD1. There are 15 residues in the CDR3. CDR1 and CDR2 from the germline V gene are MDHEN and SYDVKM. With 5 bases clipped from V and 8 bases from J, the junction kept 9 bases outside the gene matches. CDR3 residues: CASSPGGGNDSPLHF. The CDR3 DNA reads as TGTGCCAGCAGTCCCGGAGGGGGCAACGATTCACCCCTCCACTTT.

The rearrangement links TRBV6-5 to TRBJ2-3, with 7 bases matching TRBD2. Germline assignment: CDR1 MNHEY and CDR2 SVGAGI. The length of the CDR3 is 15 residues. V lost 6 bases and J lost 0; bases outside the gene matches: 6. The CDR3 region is CASSLLATSTDTQYF. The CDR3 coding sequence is TGTGCCAGCAGCTTACTAGCGACTAGCACAGATACGCAGTATTTT.

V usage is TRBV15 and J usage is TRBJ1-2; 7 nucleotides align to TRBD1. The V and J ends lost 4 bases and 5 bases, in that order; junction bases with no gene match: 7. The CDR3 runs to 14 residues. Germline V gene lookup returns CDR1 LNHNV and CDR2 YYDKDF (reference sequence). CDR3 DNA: TGTGCCACCAGCAAGGGACAGCAAATATATGGCTACACCTTC. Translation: CATSKGQQIYGYTF.

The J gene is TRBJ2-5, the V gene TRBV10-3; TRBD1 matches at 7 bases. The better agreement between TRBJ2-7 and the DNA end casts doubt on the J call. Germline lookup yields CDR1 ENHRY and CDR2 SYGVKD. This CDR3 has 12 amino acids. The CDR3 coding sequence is TGTGCCGCCGGGACAGACTCCTACGAGCAGTACTTC. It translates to CAAGTDSYEQYF.

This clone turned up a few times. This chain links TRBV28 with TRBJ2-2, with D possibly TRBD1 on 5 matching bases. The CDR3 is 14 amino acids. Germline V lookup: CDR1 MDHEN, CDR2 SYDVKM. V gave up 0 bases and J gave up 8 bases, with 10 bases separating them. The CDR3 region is CASSLWDTAGELFF. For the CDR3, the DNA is TGTGCCAGCAGTTTATGGGACACCGCGGGGGAGCTGTTTTTT.

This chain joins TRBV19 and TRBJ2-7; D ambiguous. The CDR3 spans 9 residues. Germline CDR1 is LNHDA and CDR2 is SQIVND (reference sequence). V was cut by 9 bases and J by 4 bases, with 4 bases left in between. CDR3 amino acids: CASQYEQYF. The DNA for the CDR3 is TGTGCCAGCCAGTACGAGCAGTACTTC.

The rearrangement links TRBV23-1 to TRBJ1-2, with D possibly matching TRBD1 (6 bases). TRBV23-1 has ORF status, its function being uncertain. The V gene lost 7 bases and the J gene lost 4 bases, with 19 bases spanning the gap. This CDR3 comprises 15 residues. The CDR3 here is CASTLPGQKSYGYTF. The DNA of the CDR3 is TGCGCCAGCACCCTTCCGGGACAAAAATCCTATGGCTACACCTTC.

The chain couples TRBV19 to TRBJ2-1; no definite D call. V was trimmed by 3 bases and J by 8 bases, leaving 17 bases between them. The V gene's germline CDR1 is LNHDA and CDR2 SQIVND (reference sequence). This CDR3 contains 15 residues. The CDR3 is CASSMRGAVLHEQFF. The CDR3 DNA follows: TGTGCCAGTAGTATGCGAGGAGCAGTTCTGCATGAGCAGTTCTTC. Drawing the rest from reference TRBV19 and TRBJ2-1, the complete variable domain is DGGITQSPKYLFRKEGQNVTLSCEQNLNHDAMYWYRQDPGQGLRLIYYSQIVNDFQKGDIAEGYSVSREKKESFPLTVTSAQKNPTAFYLCASSMRGAVLHEQFFGPGTRLTVL.

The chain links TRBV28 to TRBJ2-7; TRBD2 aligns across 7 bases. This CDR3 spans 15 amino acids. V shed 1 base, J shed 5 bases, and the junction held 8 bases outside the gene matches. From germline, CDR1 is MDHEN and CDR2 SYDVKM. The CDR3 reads CASSLLGTAGDEQYF. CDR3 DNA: TGTGCCAGCAGTTTATTAGGGACGGCGGGAGACGAGCAGTACTTC.

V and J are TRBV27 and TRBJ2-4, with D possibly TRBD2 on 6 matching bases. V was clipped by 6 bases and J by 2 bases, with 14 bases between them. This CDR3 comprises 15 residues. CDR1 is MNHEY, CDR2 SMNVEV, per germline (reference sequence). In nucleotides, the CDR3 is TGTGCCAGCAGAAAAGGAGGGGCCCCCAAAAACATTCAGTACTTC. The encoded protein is CASRKGGAPKNIQYF.